The 5 T cell receptor beta chains presented below share a single source sample, sequenced in a study of spatial heterogeneity in lung cancer. Time point given: sample taken at primary tumor resection. Whole RNA was taken from tumor, nontumor lung or frozen PBMC; it was then sequenced unsorted. TCRdb processed the 5' RACE reads anew with MiXCR; each CDR3 protein has one entry. The sample lists about 48,000 distinct CDR3 sequences, less than 6% occurring once. The specimen was PBMCs, collected at surgery. These receptor sequences come from a male donor with early-stage non-small cell lung cancer.

This clonotype was observed many times. The gene calls are TRBV27 and TRBJ2-2; 10 nucleotides line up with TRBD1. CDR3 length equals 16 residues. Germline-derived CDR1 and CDR2 are MNHEY and SMNVEV (reference sequence). J gave up 4 bases and V 2 bases, and 4 bases lay outside the gene matches. This chain's CDR3 is CASSLRGQGGTGELFF. In DNA form, the CDR3 reads TGTGCCAGCAGTTTAAGAGGACAGGGGGGCACCGGGGAGCTGTTTTTT.

This clonotype was counted at least ten times. V is TRBV7-2 and J is TRBJ2-5; 12 nucleotides line up with TRBD2. This CDR3 contains 16 residues. J was trimmed by 4 bases and V by 2 bases; bases with no gene match: 5. CDR1 SGHTA and CDR2 FQGNSA come from the germline V gene. The CDR3 here is CASSLSLAGGTETQYF. Here the CDR3 DNA reads TGTGCCAGCAGCTTATCACTAGCGGGAGGAACAGAGACCCAGTACTTC.

There are a few counts of this clonotype. The chain employs TRBV19 and TRBJ2-1; TRBD1 matches 7 bases. From germline, CDR1 is LNHDA and CDR2 SQIVND (reference sequence). There are 11 residues in the CDR3. V was clipped by 7 bases and J by 9 bases; unmatched bases: 3. CDR3 sequence (DNA): TGTGCCAGTACCCACAGGGGTGAGCAGTTCTTC. It specifies CASTHRGEQFF.

This clonotype was seen repeatedly, ten times or more. DNA for the CDR3: TGTGCCAGCAACTCTCACGGAGGGGGTTCACCCCTCCACTTT. Translating gives CASNSHGGGSPLHF. J is TRBJ1-6 and V is TRBV27, with D maybe TRBD1 (6 bases). V shed 7 bases and J shed 9 bases, with 16 bases lying between them. The CDR3 is 14 residues long. Germline V gene lookup returns CDR1 MNHEY and CDR2 SMNVEV (reference sequence).

This clonotype has ten or more counts. V usage is TRBV29-1 and J usage is TRBJ2-3, with 9 bases aligning to TRBD1. The CDR3 is 14 amino acids. The J segment lost 6 bases and the V segment lost 7 bases, leaving 11 bases of the junction unmatched. Germline CDR1 SQVTM, CDR2 ANQGSEA. The DNA for the CDR3 is TGCAGCGCATGGGACAGGGACCTTATGGATACGCAGTATTTT. This gives the protein CSAWDRDLMDTQYF.